This paragraph covers one T cell receptor beta chain sequence. Its cognate antigen is unknown. This entry comes from a study of shared clonotypes between healthy human individuals. Naive CD8 populations comprised CD45RO-negative cells positively selected for CCR7, excluding terminally differentiated effector memory CD45RA+ cells. Donors comprised only Caucasian adults living in Nashville, Tennessee. CDR1 and CDR2 from the germline V gene are MNHEY and SVGAGI. The CDR3 has 16 residues. Trimming left V 0 bases short and J 3 bases short, with 14 bases between. TCRdb's copy holds only in-frame clones and misses some; the assay was immunoSEQ multiplex PCR. The repertoire has some 2 million clones, approximately 95% of them found once; the top ten carry around 1%. Study observations and caveats: The sole specimen, blood, was sampled, and tissue repertoires likely differ. The study found lower generation probabilities in non-shared clonotypes than in those shared by all four donors. Roughly 5% of naive CD4 clonotypes were common to four donors.

The TCR comes from a man between 18 and 29 years old in good health. J is TRBJ1-2 and V is TRBV6-5, with D possibly matching TRBD1 (5 bases). What was sequenced was naive CD8+ T cells sorted from blood. CDR3 bases: TGTGCCAGCAGTTACTCGGAAAGGGACCCTTACTATGGCTACACCTTC. Amino acids: CASSYSERDPYYGYTF.